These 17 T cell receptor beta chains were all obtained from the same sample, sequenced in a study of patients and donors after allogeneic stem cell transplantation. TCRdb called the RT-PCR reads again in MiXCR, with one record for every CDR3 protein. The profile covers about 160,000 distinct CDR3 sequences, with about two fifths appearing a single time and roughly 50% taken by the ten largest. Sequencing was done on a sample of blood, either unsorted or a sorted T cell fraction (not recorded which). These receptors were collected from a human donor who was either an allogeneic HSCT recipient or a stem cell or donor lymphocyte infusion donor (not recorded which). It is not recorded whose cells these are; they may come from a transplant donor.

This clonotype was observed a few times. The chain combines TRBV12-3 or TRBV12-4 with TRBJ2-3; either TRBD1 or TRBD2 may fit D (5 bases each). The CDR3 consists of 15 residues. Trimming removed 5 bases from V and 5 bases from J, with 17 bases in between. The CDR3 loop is CASSPTGPRLDTQYF. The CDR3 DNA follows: TGTGCCAGCAGTCCTACGGGGCCTCGGTTAGATACGCAGTATTTT.

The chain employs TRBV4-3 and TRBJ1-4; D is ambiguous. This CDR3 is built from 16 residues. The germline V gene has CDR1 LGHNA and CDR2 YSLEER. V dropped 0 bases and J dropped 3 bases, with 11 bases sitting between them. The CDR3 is CASSQEAAYSNEKLFF. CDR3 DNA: TGCGCCAGCAGCCAAGAGGCGGCATATTCTAATGAAAAACTGTTTTTT.

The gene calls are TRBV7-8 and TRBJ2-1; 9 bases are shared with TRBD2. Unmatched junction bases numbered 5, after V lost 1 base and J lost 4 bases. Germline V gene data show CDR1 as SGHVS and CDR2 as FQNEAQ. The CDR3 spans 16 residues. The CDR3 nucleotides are TGTGCCAGCAGCTTAGTGGGCGGGGGGGCGTACAATGAGCAGTTCTTC. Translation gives CASSLVGGGAYNEQFF.

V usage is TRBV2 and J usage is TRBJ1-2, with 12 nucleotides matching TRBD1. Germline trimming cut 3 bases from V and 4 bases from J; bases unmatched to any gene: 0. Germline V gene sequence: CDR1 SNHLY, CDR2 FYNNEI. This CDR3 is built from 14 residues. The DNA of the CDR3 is TGTGCCAGCAGTGAGGGACAGGGGGCCTATGGCTACACCTTC. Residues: CASSEGQGAYGYTF.

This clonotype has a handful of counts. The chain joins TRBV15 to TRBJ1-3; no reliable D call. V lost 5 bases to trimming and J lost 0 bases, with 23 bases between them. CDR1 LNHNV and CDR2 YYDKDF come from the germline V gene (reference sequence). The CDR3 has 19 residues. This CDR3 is CATSSLAGSNSRSGNTIYF. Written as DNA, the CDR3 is TGTGCCACCAGCTCCCTGGCGGGGAGCAACTCCCGCTCTGGAAACACCATATATTTT. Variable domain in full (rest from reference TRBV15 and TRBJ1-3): DAMVIQNPRYQVTQFGKPVTLSCSQTLNHNVMYWYQQKSSQAPKLLFHYYDKDFNNEADTPDNFQSRRPNTSFCFLDIRSPGLGDTAMYLCATSSLAGSNSRSGNTIYFGEGSWLTVV.

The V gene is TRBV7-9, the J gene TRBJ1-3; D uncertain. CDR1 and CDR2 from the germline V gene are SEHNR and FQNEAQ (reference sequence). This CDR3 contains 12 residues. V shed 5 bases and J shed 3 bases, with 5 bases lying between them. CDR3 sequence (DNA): TGTGCCAGCAGCAATGATGGAAACACCATATATTTT. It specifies CASSNDGNTIYF.

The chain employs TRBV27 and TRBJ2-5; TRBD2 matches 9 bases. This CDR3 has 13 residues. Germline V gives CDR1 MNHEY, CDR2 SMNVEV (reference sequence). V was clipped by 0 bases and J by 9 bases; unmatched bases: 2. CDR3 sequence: CASSLSLAGPQYF. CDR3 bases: TGTGCCAGCAGTTTATCGCTAGCGGGGCCCCAGTACTTC.

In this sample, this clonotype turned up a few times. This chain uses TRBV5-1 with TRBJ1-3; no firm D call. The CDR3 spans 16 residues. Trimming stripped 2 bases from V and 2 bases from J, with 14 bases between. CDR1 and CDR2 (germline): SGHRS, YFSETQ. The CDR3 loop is CASSFAAARPGNTIYF. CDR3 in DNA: TGCGCCAGCAGCTTTGCGGCGGCTCGACCTGGAAACACCATATATTTT.

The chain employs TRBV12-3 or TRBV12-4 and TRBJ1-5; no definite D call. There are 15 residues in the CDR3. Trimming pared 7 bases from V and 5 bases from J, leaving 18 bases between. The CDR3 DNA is TGTGCCAGCACCCTCGGGATCGTCGGTGATCAGCCCCAGCATTTT. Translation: CASTLGIVGDQPQHF.

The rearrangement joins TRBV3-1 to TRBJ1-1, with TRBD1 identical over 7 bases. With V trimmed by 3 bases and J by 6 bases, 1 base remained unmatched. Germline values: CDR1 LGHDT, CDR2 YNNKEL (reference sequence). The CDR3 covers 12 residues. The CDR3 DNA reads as TGTGCCAGCAGCCATGGGACAGCTGAAGCTTTCTTT. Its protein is CASSHGTAEAFF. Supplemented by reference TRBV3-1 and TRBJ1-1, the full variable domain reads DTAVSQTPKYLVTQMGNDKSIKCEQNLGHDTMYWYKQDSKKFLKIMFSYNNKELIINETVPNRFSPKSPDKAHLNLHINSLELGDSAVYFCASSHGTAEAFFGQGTRLTVV.

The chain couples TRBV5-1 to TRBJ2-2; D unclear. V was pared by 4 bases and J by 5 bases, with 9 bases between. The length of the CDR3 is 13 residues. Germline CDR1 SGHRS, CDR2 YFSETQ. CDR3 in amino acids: CASSPVGTGELFF. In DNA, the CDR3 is TGCGCCAGCAGCCCCGTTGGGACCGGGGAGCTGTTTTTT.

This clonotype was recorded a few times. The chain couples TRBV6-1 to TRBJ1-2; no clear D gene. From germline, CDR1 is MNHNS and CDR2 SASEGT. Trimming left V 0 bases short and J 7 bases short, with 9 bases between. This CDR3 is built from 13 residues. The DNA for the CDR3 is TGTGCCAGCAGTGAAGCGCCAAGGGTTGGCTACACCTTC. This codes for CASSEAPRVGYTF.

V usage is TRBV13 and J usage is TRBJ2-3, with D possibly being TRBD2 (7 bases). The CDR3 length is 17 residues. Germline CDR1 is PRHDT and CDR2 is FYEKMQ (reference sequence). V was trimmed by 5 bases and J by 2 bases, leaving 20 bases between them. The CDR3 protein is CASSPGGRGAHTDTQYF. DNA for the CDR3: TGTGCCAGCAGCCCTGGGGGACGGGGGGCCCACACAGATACGCAGTATTTT.

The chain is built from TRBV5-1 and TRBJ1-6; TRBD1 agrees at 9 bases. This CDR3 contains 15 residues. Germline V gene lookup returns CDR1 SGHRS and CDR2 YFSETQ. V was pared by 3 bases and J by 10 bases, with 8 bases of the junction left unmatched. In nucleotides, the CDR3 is TGCGCCAGCAGCTGGGGACAGGGTTTTTCATCACCCCTCCACTTT. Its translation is CASSWGQGFSSPLHF.

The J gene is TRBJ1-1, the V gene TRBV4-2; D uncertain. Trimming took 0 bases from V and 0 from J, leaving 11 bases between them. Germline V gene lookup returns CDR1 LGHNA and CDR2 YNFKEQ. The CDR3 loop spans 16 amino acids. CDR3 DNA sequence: TGTGCCAGCAGCCAAGACCCCAGCCTGATGAACACTGAAGCTTTCTTT. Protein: CASSQDPSLMNTEAFF.

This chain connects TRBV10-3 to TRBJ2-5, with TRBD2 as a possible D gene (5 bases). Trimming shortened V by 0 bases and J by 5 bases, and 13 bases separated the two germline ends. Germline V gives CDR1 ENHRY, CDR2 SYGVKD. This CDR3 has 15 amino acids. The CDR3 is CAISESNGETETQYF. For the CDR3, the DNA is TGTGCCATCAGTGAGTCCAACGGGGAAACCGAGACCCAGTACTTC.

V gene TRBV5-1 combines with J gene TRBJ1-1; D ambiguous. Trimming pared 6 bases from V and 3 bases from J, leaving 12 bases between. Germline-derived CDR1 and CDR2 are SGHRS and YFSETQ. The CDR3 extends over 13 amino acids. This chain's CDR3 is CASTPGRDTEAFF. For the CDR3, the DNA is TGCGCCAGCACCCCCGGTCGGGACACTGAAGCTTTCTTT.